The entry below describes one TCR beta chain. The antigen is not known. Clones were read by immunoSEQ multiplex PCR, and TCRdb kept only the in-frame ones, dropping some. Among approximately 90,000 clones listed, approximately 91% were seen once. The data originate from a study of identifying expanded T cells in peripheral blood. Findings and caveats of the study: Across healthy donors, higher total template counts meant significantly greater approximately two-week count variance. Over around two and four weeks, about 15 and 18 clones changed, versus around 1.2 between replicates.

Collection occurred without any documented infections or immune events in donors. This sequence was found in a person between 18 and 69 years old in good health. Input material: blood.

CDR3: CASSLWPGQGTEAFF. The CDR3 DNA is TGTGCCAGCAGTTTATGGCCAGGACAGGGGACTGAAGCTTTCTTT. V and J are TRBV28 and TRBJ1-1, with TRBD1 identical over 9 bases. J lost 5 bases, V lost 0 bases, and 4 bases had no gene match. The CDR3 contains 15 residues. Germline assignment: CDR1 MDHEN and CDR2 SYDVKM.